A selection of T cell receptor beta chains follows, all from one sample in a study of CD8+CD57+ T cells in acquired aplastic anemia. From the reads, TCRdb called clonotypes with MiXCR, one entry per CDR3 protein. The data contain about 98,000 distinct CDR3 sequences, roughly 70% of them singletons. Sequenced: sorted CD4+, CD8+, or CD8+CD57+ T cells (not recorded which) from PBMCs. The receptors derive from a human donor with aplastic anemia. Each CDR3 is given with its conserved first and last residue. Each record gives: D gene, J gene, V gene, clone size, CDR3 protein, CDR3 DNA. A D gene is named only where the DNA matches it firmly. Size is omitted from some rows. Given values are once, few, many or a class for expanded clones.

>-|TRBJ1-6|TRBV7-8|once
CASSLRSDYSPLHF
TGTGCCAGCAGCTTAAGGTCGGATTATTCACCCCTCCACTTT
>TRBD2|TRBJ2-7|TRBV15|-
CATSRGLAGVFEQYF
TGTGCCACCAGCAGAGGACTAGCGGGAGTATTCGAGCAGTACTTC
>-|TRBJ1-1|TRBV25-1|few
CASRWGRNTEAFF
TGTGCCAGCAGGTGGGGGCGCAACACTGAAGCTTTCTTT
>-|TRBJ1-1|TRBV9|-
CASSVEVQGEAFF
TGTGCCAGCAGCGTAGAAGTTCAGGGAGAAGCTTTCTTT
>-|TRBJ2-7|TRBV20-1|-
CSARDATSYEQYF
TGCAGTGCTAGAGACGCGACTTCATACGAGCAGTACTTC
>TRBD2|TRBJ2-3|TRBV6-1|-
CASRELAGTTDTQYF
TGTGCCAGCAGGGAACTAGCGGGGACCACAGATACGCAGTATTTT
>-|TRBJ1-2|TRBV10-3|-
CAISDEGFYGYTF
TGTGCCATCAGTGATGAGGGGTTTTATGGCTACACCTTC
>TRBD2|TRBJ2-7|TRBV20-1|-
CSARLAGGLAYDQYF
TGCAGTGCTAGGCTAGCGGGAGGTTTAGCCTACGATCAGTACTTC
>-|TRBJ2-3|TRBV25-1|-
CASSGPRWASDTQYF
TGTGCCAGCAGTGGACCCCGCTGGGCTTCGGATACGCAGTATTTT
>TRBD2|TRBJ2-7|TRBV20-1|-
CSARSPASGDSYEQYF
TGCAGTGCTAGATCCCCGGCTAGCGGGGATTCCTACGAGCAGTACTTC
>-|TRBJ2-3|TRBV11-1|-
CASSSTGSGTDTQYF
TGTGCCAGCAGCTCGACCGGATCGGGCACAGATACGCAGTATTTT
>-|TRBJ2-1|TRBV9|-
CASSVGHNNEQFF
TGTGCCAGCAGCGTAGGACATAACAATGAGCAGTTCTTC
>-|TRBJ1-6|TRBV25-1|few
CASSYGSWNSPLHF
TGTGCCAGCAGTTATGGGAGTTGGAATTCACCCCTCCACTTT
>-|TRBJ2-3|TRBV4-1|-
CASSKLGDKSTDTQYF
TGCGCCAGCAGCAAATTAGGGGACAAGAGCACAGATACGCAGTATTTT
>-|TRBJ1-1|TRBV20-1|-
CSAHRSNTEAFF
TGCAGTGCCCACCGTTCGAACACTGAAGCTTTCTTT
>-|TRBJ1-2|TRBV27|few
CASSGGAETGDYGYTF
TGTGCCAGCAGTGGGGGGGCAGAAACTGGGGACTATGGCTACACCTTC
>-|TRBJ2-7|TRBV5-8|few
CASSLGDGSYEQYF
TGTGCCAGCAGCTTGGGGGACGGTTCCTACGAGCAGTACTTC
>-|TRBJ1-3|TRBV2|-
CASRRGVKGRNTIYF
TGTGCCAGCAGGAGGGGTGTAAAGGGTAGAAACACCATATATTTT
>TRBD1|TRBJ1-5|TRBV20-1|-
CSASGQGARGIGNQPQHF
TGCAGTGCTAGTGGGCAGGGGGCGCGGGGAATTGGCAATCAGCCCCAGCATTTT
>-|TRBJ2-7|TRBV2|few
CASTKDSYEQYF
TGTGCCAGTACGAAAGACTCCTACGAGCAGTACTTC
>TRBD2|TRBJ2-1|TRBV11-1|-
CASSSLAGVYNEQFF
TGTGCCAGCAGCTCACTAGCGGGAGTGTACAATGAGCAGTTCTTC
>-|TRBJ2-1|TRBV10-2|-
CASRERNSYNEQFF
TGCGCCAGCAGGGAGCGGAACTCCTACAATGAGCAGTTCTTC
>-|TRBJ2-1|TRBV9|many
CASSDPRRVNEQFF
TGTGCCAGCAGCGATCCTAGGAGGGTCAATGAGCAGTTCTTC
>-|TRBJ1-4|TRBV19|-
CASSRLQARNEKLFF
TGTGCCAGTAGTAGATTACAGGCCCGTAATGAAAAACTGTTTTTT
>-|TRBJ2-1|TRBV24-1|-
CATPDGQLYNEQFF
TGTGCCACCCCCGACGGACAGTTATACAATGAGCAGTTCTTC
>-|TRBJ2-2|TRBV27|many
CASSLVAGELFF
TGTGCCAGCAGTTTAGTTGCCGGGGAGCTGTTTTTT
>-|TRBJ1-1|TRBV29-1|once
CSVEGQRVFGTEAFF
TGCAGCGTTGAGGGGCAGAGGGTTTTCGGCACTGAAGCTTTCTTT
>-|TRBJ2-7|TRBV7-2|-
CASRRQSSYEQYF
TGTGCCAGCAGACGACAGAGCTCCTACGAGCAGTACTTC
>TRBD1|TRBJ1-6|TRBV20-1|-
CSAFLGGQGDSPLHF
TGCAGTGCTTTTTTAGGGGGACAGGGTGATTCACCCCTCCACTTT
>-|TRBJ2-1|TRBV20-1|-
CSARGLASTYNEQFF
TGCAGTGCTAGAGGTCTAGCGTCCACCTACAATGAGCAGTTCTTC
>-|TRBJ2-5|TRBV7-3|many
CASSLRREETQYF
TGTGCCAGCAGCTTAAGACGGGAAGAGACCCAGTACTTC
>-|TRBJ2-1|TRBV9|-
CASSVGQINEQFF
TGTGCCAGCAGCGTTGGCCAGATCAATGAGCAGTTCTTC
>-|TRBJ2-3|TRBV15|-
CHQTRDPSPDTQYF
TGTCACCAAACCCGGGACCCGTCCCCAGATACGCAGTATTTT
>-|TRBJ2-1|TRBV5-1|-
CASTDRSSYNEQFF
TGCGCCAGCACGGATCGGAGCTCCTACAATGAGCAGTTCTTC
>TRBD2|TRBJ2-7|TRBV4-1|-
CASSPGAASGSYEQYF
TGCGCCAGCAGCCCTGGGGCGGCTAGCGGGTCCTACGAGCAGTACTTC
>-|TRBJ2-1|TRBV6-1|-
CASSLGPLGYNEQFF
TGTGCCAGCAGCCTGGGACCCCTGGGATACAATGAGCAGTTCTTC
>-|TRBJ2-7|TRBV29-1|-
CSVLDGTYEQYF
TGCAGCGTCCTAGACGGTACCTACGAGCAGTACTTC
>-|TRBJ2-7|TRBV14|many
CASSQGYQYEQYF
TGTGCCAGCAGCCAAGGATACCAATACGAGCAGTACTTC
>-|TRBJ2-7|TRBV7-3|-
CASSRDPYEQYF
TGTGCCAGCAGCCGAGACCCCTACGAGCAGTACTTC
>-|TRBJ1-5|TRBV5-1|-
CASSLGTTGHQPQHF
TGCGCCAGCAGCTTGGGAACAACCGGTCATCAGCCCCAGCATTTT
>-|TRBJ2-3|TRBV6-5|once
CASSYPTDTQYF
TGTGCCAGCAGTTACCCGACAGATACGCAGTATTTT